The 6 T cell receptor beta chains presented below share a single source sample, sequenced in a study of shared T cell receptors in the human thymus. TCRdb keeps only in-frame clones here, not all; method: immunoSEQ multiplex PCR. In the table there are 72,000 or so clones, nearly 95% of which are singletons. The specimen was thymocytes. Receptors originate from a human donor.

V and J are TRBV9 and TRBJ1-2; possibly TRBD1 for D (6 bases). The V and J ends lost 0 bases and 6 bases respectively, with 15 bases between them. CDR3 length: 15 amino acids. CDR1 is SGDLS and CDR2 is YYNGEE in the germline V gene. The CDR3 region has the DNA TGTGCCAGCAGCGTAGAAGCAGGGGCGAAGGATGGCTACACCTTC. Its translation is CASSVEAGAKDGYTF. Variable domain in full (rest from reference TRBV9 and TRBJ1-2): DSGVTQTPKHLITATGQRVTLRCSPRSGDLSVYWYQQSLDQGLQFLIQYYNGEERAKGNILERFSAQQFPDLHSELNLSSLELGDSALYFCASSVEAGAKDGYTFGSGTRLTVV.

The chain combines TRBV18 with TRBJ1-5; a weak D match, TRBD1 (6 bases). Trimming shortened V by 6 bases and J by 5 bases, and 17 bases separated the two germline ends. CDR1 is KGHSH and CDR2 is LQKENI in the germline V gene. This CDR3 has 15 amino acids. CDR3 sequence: CASSSTQGLDQPQHF. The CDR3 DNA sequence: TGTGCCAGCTCGTCCACCCAGGGGTTGGATCAGCCCCAGCATTTT.

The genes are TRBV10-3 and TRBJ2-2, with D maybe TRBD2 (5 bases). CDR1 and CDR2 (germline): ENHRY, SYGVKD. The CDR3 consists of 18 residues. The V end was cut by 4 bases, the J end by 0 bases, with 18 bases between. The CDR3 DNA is TGTGCCATCAGTGTTCGGGGTAGCGTTGTCGCGAACACCGGGGAGCTGTTTTTT. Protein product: CAISVRGSVVANTGELFF.

The CDR3 DNA is TGTGCCAGCAGACCGGACAGGGGTAATTCACCCCTCCACTTT. It yields the protein CASRPDRGNSPLHF. The V call is TRBV5-6, the J call TRBJ1-6; TRBD1 matches at 9 bases. This CDR3 is 14 amino acids long. V gave up 5 bases and J gave up 6 bases; unmatched junction bases: 3. Germline assignment: CDR1 SGHDT and CDR2 YYEEEE.

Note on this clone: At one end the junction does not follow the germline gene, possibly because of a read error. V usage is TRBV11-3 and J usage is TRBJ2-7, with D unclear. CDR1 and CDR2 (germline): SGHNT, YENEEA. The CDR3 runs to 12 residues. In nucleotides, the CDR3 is TGTGCCAGCAGCGTGCGAAGGTTGCCGTCCTTCTTC. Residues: CASSVRRLPSFF.

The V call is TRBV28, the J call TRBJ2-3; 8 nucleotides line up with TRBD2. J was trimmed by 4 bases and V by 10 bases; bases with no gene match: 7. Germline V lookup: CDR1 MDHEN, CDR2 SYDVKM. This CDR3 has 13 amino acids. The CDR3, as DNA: TGTGCCACTCGGACTAGCCGTGCAGATACGCAGTATTTT. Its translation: CATRTSRADTQYF.